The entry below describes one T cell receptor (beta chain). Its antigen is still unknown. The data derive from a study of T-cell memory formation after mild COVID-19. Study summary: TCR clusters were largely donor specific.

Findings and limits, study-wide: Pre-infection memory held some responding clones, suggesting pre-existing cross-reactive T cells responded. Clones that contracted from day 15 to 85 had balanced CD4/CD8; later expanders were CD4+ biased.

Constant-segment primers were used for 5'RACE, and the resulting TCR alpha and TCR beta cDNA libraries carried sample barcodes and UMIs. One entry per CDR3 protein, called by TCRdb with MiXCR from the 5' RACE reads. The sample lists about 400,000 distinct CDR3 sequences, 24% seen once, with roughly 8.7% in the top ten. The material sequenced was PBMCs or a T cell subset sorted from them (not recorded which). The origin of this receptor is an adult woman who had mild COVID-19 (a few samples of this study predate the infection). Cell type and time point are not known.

The chain's CDR3 is CSAREQGRYEQYF. The CDR3 DNA follows: TGCAGTGCTCGGGAGCAGGGGCGATACGAGCAGTACTTC. The chain uses TRBV20-1 and TRBJ2-7; D may correspond to TRBD1 or TRBD2 (6 bases each). Trimming stripped 5 bases from V and 4 bases from J, with 15 bases between. There are 13 residues in the CDR3. Germline-derived CDR1 and CDR2 are DFQATT and SNEGSKA (reference sequence).